This T cell receptor (beta chain) was sequenced in a study of T cells after posttransplantation cyclophosphamide. Trimming took 4 bases from V and 7 from J; bases not matched to a gene: 19. The germline V gene encodes CDR1 SGHDT and CDR2 YYEEEE. This CDR3 is 18 amino acids long. Busulfan-fludarabine conditioning, marrow transplant, and cyclophosphamide on days +3 and +4 were administered. Findings of the study overall: Recipient CMV seropositivity and CMV reactivation strongly tracked TRB clonality.

Concerning this clone: Its antigen is not known.

Profiling relied on immunoSEQ multiplex PCR, and the TCRdb table lists in-frame clones only, not all of them. This sample has some 10,000 clones, with 75% to 95% found just once. This TCR came from a female patient under 45 who received an allogeneic stem cell transplant from an unrelated donor, was CMV-positive, and had no GVHD. Some T cells may be transferred from the graft donor. Here the sequenced sample was PBMCs, taken after allogeneic stem cell transplant with posttransplant cyclophosphamide. V is TRBV5-6 and J is TRBJ1-4; 7 positions agree with TRBD1. The CDR3 loop reads CASSPRGGRDRASEKLFF. The CDR3 DNA follows: TGTGCCAGCAGCCCTAGAGGGGGCCGAGACAGGGCAAGTGAAAAACTGTTTTTT.